These T cell receptor beta chains were read from a single sample in a study of cytomegalovirus exposure and HLA in healthy donors. Assay: immunoSEQ multiplex PCR; the TCRdb copy retains only in-frame clones and omits some. The repertoire holds 150,000 or so clones, with about 88% as singletons. Sequencing used PBMCs. The receptors were gathered from a young man in good health and CMV-seropositive. Each CDR3 is given with its conserved first and last residue. A D gene is named only where the DNA matches it firmly.

TRBD1,TRBV6-5,CASSRDRGQTGELFF
.,TRBV7-9,CASSPDRNTIYF
TRBD2,TRBV7-3,CASSPRLAGTGEQFF
.,TRBV15,CATSSQDSGANVLTF
.,TRBV2,CASTNPGGQSTEAFF
TRBD1,TRBV6-4,CASSDEGTGIRGGKLWSGNTIYF
TRBD1,TRBV7-6,CASSQGQIDYEQYF
TRBD1,TRBV6-1,CASSRDRGDNQPQHF
.,TRBV6-5,CASSYSGEARFF
.,TRBV6-5,CASSYGRGVGYTF
.,TRBV12-5,CASQREDTGELFF
.,TRBV30,CAWTEPWLIGNPGELFF
TRBD1,TRBV7-2,CASSLTAGQGNEQYF
TRBD2,TRBV18,CASSPNSGGAGEQFF
.,TRBV18,CASSPDSGYGYTF
.,TRBV12-5,CASGLPTGSIQETQYF
.,TRBV6-5,CASRAGDPYEQYF
.,TRBV14,CASSQLRGAGEEKLFF
TRBD1,TRBV7-8,CASSPDREGYTF
.,TRBV18,CASSMRKENYGYTF
.,TRBV6-5,CASSYSGRVTTEAFF
TRBD2,TRBV4-1,CASSQDIPPGRGGSSYEQYF
.,TRBV5-4,CASSVSADTTDTQYF
TRBD2,TRBV7-2,CASVVRASGALNTGELFF
.,TRBV10-3,CAISSGLNTDTQYF
.,TRBV11-2,CASSSNRLVQETQYF
.,TRBV7-9,CASSLALGSGNTIYF
.,TRBV21-1,CASSGCRGLYEQYF
TRBD1,TRBV27,CASGPYGKGAVEAFF
TRBD1,TRBV7-2,CASSSDRPDSNQPQHF
.,TRBV18,CASSDQGYTGELFF
.,TRBV11-2,CASSSLQQYNEQFF
TRBD2,TRBV4-1,CASSQGQLAGASDTQYF
.,TRBV7-3,CASSLGGGFTDTQYF
TRBD1,TRBV7-2,CASSLGQGPRNTEAFF
TRBD1,TRBV19,CATGTGLPYSYNSPLHF
TRBD2,TRBV7-3,CASSLNRIGTSPGSYEQYF
.,TRBV25-1,CASSGNRVGNEKLFF